The text below deals with one TCR beta chain. V lost 8 bases and J 0 bases, leaving 8 bases between the germline ends. This CDR3 is built from 14 residues. Germline V CDR1 and CDR2: MNHNS, SASEGT. The source of the sample is a study of OX40 agonist ivuxolimab in advanced cancers. Clones were read by immunoSEQ multiplex PCR, and TCRdb kept only the in-frame ones, dropping some. The table includes just over 80,000 clones, 70% to 90% detected once. The sample in question was CD4+ or CD8+ T cells sorted from blood, obtained in a trial of the OX40 agonist ivuxolimab. The chain joins TRBV6-1 to TRBJ2-6; D not resolved. The sequence came from an adult with an advanced solid tumor such as melanoma, head and neck, liver or kidney cancer. Written as DNA, the CDR3 is TGTGCCAGCCAATCAGTCTCTGGGGCCAACGTCCTGACTTTC. This sequence encodes CASQSVSGANVLTF.